What follows are 22 T cell receptor beta chains derived from one specimen sequenced in a study of tumor-infiltrating lymphocytes in localized non-small cell lung cancer. Measured with immunoSEQ multiplex PCR; TCRdb has only the in-frame clones, and not every one. This table has approximately 10,000 clones, less than 75% appearing once. Sequenced: lung tumor tissue. The receptors originated from a human donor with non-small cell lung cancer.

CDR3 coding DNA: TGTGCCAGCTCACCGAGACAGGCCGGAGACTATGGCTACACCTTC. Amino acids: CASSPRQAGDYGYTF. This rearrangement joins TRBV18 to TRBJ1-2; D is perhaps TRBD1 (6 bases). This CDR3 contains 15 residues. The germline V gene has CDR1 KGHSH and CDR2 LQKENI. V lost 3 bases and J lost 3, with 14 bases in between.

This chain joins TRBV5-4 and TRBJ2-2; 9 nucleotides line up with TRBD1. This CDR3 spans 15 amino acids. The ends lost 2 bases at V and 7 bases at J; junction bases unmatched: 6. From germline, CDR1 is SGHNT and CDR2 YYREEE (reference sequence). CDR3 sequence: CASSFRDRAGGELFF. The CDR3 region has the DNA TGTGCCAGCAGCTTCCGGGACAGGGCGGGCGGGGAGCTGTTTTTT.

This clone has more than one count but fewer than ten. The chain couples TRBV7-9 to TRBJ1-3, with D unclear. This CDR3 has 15 residues. The V gene lost 3 bases and the J gene lost 0 bases, with 9 bases spanning the gap. The V gene's germline CDR1 is SEHNR and CDR2 FQNEAQ (reference sequence). The CDR3 sequence: CASSLHGSSGNTIYF. The CDR3 coding sequence is TGTGCCAGCAGCTTGCACGGGAGCTCTGGAAACACCATATATTTT.

The chain is built from TRBV6-1 and TRBJ1-5; no firm D call. V was cut by 3 bases and J by 2 bases, with 11 bases left in between. CDR3 length: 15 amino acids. Germline V lookup: CDR1 MNHNS, CDR2 SASEGT. In nucleotides, the CDR3 is TGTGCCAGCAGTGAGCGGGAGGAAGGCAATCAGCCCCAGCATTTT. Protein sequence: CASSEREEGNQPQHF.

J is TRBJ1-2 and V is TRBV18; TRBD1 matches at 10 bases. The CDR3 contains 14 residues. Germline CDR1 and CDR2: KGHSH and LQKENI. With 3 bases clipped from V and 4 bases from J, the junction kept 2 bases outside the gene matches. The DNA for the CDR3 is TGTGCCAGCTCACCCTGGGACAGGGGCTATGGCTACACCTTC. Its protein is CASSPWDRGYGYTF.

The V gene is TRBV7-6, the J gene TRBJ2-6, with D unresolved. CDR3 length: 15 amino acids. The ends were cut back, 1 base at V and 0 bases at J, with 4 bases in the middle. Per germline, CDR1 SGHVS and CDR2 FNYEAQ. CDR3 sequence reads: CASSLDLSGANVLTF. As DNA, the CDR3 is TGTGCCAGCAGCTTAGATCTCTCTGGGGCCAACGTCCTGACTTTC.

This sequence joins TRBV11-3 and TRBJ1-2, with D maybe TRBD1 (5 bases). Germline assignment: CDR1 SGHNT and CDR2 YENEEA. CDR3 length: 16 amino acids. Trimming cost V 0 bases and J 4 bases, with 15 bases left between them. CDR3 in DNA: TGTGCCAGCAGCTTAGATACTGGGGGGGTATTCTATGGCTACACCTTC. Translating it yields CASSLDTGGVFYGYTF.

V and J are TRBV6-5 and TRBJ1-3, with 8 bases aligning to TRBD1. J lost 4 bases, V lost 5 bases, and 7 bases had no gene match. This CDR3 is 15 amino acids long. CDR1 is MNHEY, CDR2 SVGAGI, per germline. The CDR3 DNA follows: TGTGCCAGCAGTCTTGGACAGGGCGGCGGAAACACCATATATTTT. This gives the protein CASSLGQGGGNTIYF.

The V and J genes are TRBV5-6 and TRBJ1-5; the match to TRBD1 covers 9 bases. J lost 6 bases, V lost 2 bases, and 9 bases had no gene match. The CDR3 covers 16 residues. Germline V gene lookup returns CDR1 SGHDT and CDR2 YYEEEE. The DNA for the CDR3 is TGTGCCAGCAGCTTATTCAGAGACAGGGGGAGTCAGCCCCAGCATTTT. Protein product: CASSLFRDRGSQPQHF.

With respect to this clone: Other nucleotide sequences from this sample produce the same CDR3. The chain joins TRBV7-9 to TRBJ1-1; no definite D call. In germline, CDR1 is SEHNR, CDR2 FQNEAQ (reference sequence). Trimming took 5 bases from V and 6 from J, leaving 16 bases between them. The length of the CDR3 is 14 residues. CDR3 coding DNA: TGTGCCAGCAGCAAAACGGGCCATTTGGCTGAAGCTTTCTTT. It is translated as CASSKTGHLAEAFF.

The chain combines TRBV9 with TRBJ2-2; 9 nucleotides line up with TRBD1. CDR1 is SGDLS, CDR2 YYNGEE, per germline. Losses at the gene ends were 4 bases for V and 3 bases for J; bases not matched to a gene: 4. The CDR3 totals 15 residues. The CDR3, as DNA: TGTGCCAGCAGCCTCCGGACAGGGGACACCGGGGAGCTGTTTTTT. This encodes CASSLRTGDTGELFF.

The V and J genes are TRBV29-1 and TRBJ1-2; TRBD1 matches 10 bases. The J segment lost 6 bases and the V segment lost 4 bases, leaving 5 bases of the junction unmatched. Looked up from germline, CDR1 is SQVTM and CDR2 is ANQGSEA. This CDR3 is built from 13 residues. This CDR3 reads CSVGRDRGDGYTF. CDR3 DNA: TGCAGCGTTGGCAGGGACAGGGGAGATGGCTACACCTTC.

J is TRBJ1-2 and V is TRBV4-1; D remains unclear. CDR3 length: 15 amino acids. CDR1 and CDR2 from the germline V gene are MGHRA and YSYEKL. Trimming removed 0 bases from V and 2 bases from J, with 10 bases in between. The CDR3 region is CASSQERAKNYGYTF. In nucleotides, the CDR3 is TGCGCCAGCAGCCAAGAGCGGGCTAAGAACTATGGCTACACCTTC.

The chain has TRBV10-3 and TRBJ2-7; no clear D gene. The CDR3 contains 13 residues. Germline V CDR1 and CDR2: ENHRY, SYGVKD. V gave up 3 bases and J gave up 7 bases, with 13 bases separating them. Written as DNA, the CDR3 is TGTGCCATCAGTGACATAGGAATCGGAGAGCAGTACTTC. Its protein is CAISDIGIGEQYF.

V is TRBV6-9 and J is TRBJ1-1, with TRBD1 matching 10 bases. Germline V lookup: CDR1 MNHGY, CDR2 SVAAGI. CDR3 length: 14 residues. The V gene end was trimmed by 6 bases and the J gene end by 3 bases; junction bases not matched to a gene: 4. CDR3 DNA: TGTGCCAGCAGGCGACAGGGGGCCGACACTGAAGCTTTCTTT. Amino acids: CASRRQGADTEAFF.

V is TRBV30 and J is TRBJ1-5; no reliable D call. Germline V lookup: CDR1 GTSNPN, CDR2 SVGIG (reference sequence). V was clipped by 1 base and J by 0 bases, with 4 bases between them. The CDR3 sequence is 13 residues long. The CDR3 is CAWSEHSNQPQHF. The CDR3 coding sequence is TGTGCCTGGAGTGAGCATAGCAATCAGCCCCAGCATTTT.

This clone was picked up one time. The gene calls are TRBV7-9 and TRBJ1-1, with no clear D. Per germline, CDR1 SEHNR and CDR2 FQNEAQ (reference sequence). The length of the CDR3 is 13 residues. The V and J ends lost 6 bases and 7 bases respectively, with 15 bases between them. The CDR3 protein is CASSPNVGVEAFF. CDR3 sequence (DNA): TGTGCCAGCAGTCCGAATGTGGGCGTTGAAGCTTTCTTT.

This clone was seen more than once but under ten times. The chain combines TRBV14 with TRBJ2-7, with 8 bases aligning to TRBD2. The CDR3 runs to 15 residues. V lost 0 bases and J lost 2; bases outside the gene matches: 3. CDR1 is SGHDN and CDR2 is FVKESK in the germline V gene. CDR3 sequence: CASSQDRAGAYEQYF. In DNA form, the CDR3 reads TGTGCCAGCAGCCAAGATAGAGCGGGGGCCTACGAGCAGTACTTC.

J is TRBJ1-1 and V is TRBV5-5; 10 positions agree with TRBD1. CDR1 SGHKS and CDR2 YYEKEE come from the germline V gene (reference sequence). The CDR3 consists of 18 residues. Losses at the gene ends were 3 bases for V and 1 base for J; bases not matched to a gene: 12. The CDR3 reads CASSSVPGQGSSNTEAFF. CDR3 sequence (DNA): TGTGCCAGCAGCTCCGTTCCGGGACAGGGGTCCTCGAACACTGAAGCTTTCTTT.

By share of the sample, this clone is medium-sized. The chain couples TRBV28 to TRBJ2-7; D is tentatively TRBD1 or TRBD2 (6 bases each). Trimming removed 3 bases at V and 1 base at J, with 13 bases between. The CDR3 totals 15 residues. Germline CDR1 is MDHEN and CDR2 is SYDVKM. The CDR3 DNA sequence: TGTGCCAGCAGTTTCAACGAAGGGGGGTCCTACGAGCAGTACTTC. It is translated as CASSFNEGGSYEQYF.

The chain uses TRBV5-4 and TRBJ1-2; 8 bases are a match to TRBD1. With 3 bases clipped from V and 6 bases from J, the junction kept 4 bases outside the gene matches. CDR3 length equals 13 residues. In germline, CDR1 is SGHNT, CDR2 YYREEE (reference sequence). The CDR3 region is CASSYDRGDGYTF. The CDR3 DNA sequence: TGTGCCAGCAGCTACGACAGGGGAGATGGCTACACCTTC. Full variable domain (rest looked up from reference TRBV5-4 and TRBJ1-2): ETGVTQSPTHLIKTRGQQVTLRCSSQSGHNTVSWYQQALGQGPQFIFQYYREEENGRGNFPPRFSGLQFPNYSSELNVNALELDDSALYLCASSYDRGDGYTFGSGTRLTVV.

This clone was detected a few times. The chain uses TRBV5-4 and TRBJ1-2, with 9 bases that match TRBD1. Per the germline V gene, CDR1 is SGHNT and CDR2 is YYREEE (reference sequence). This CDR3 contains 13 residues. J gave up 6 bases and V 2 bases, and 2 bases lay outside the gene matches. The CDR3 sequence: CASSFDRGDGYTF. CDR3 DNA: TGTGCCAGCAGCTTTGACAGGGGGGATGGCTACACCTTC.